These 8 T cell receptor beta chains were sequenced from one sample in a study of human T cells and chemical hapten exposure. The time point: patch test 1, 2 weeks after DPC sensitization. The treatment here: therapeutic diphenylcyclopropenone sensitization with weekly scalp DPC. TCRdb fed the RACE reads into MiXCR, producing one record per CDR3 protein. The sample lists 90,000 to 120,000 distinct CDR3 sequences, roughly 9.6% occurring once. The source was whole blood, collected in connection with sensitization to the hapten diphenylcyclopropenone (DPC). These TCRs come from a woman aged 35 to 49 with alopecia areata. Some clones in this sample may be carry-over from other donors' samples.

This clonotype was counted many times. The chain couples TRBV6-1 to TRBJ1-5, with D possibly matching TRBD1 (5 bases). The CDR3 consists of 14 residues. The germline V gene encodes CDR1 MNHNS and CDR2 SASEGT. The V gene lost 10 bases and the J gene lost 4 bases, with 17 bases spanning the gap. CDR3 sequence: CATRGRVSNQPQHF. The CDR3 DNA reads as TGTGCCACCCGAGGCAGGGTGTCAAATCAGCCCCAGCATTTT.

The sample holds a few counts of this clonotype. The chain employs TRBV11-2 and TRBJ2-3; TRBD2 aligns across 10 bases. The CDR3 totals 17 residues. Germline values: CDR1 SGHAT, CDR2 FQNNGV. Trimming took 1 base from V and 0 from J; bases not matched to a gene: 4. The CDR3 bases are TGTGCCAGCAGCTTAGTAGCGGGGGGACGTAGCACAGATACGCAGTATTTT. This gives the protein CASSLVAGGRSTDTQYF.

This clonotype has ten or more counts. This chain joins TRBV7-6 and TRBJ1-2; the D gene is possibly TRBD1 (5 bases). The CDR3 totals 13 residues. CDR1 is SGHVS and CDR2 is FNYEAQ in the germline V gene. V dropped 5 bases and J dropped 7 bases, with 14 bases sitting between them. The DNA of the CDR3 is TGTGCCAGCAGCCCTGGGACTTTGAGTGGCTACACCTTC. Its translation: CASSPGTLSGYTF. Full variable domain (rest looked up from reference TRBV7-6 and TRBJ1-2): GAGVSQSPRYKVTKRGQDVALRCDPISGHVSLYWYRQALGQGPEFLTYFNYEAQQDKSGLPNDRFSAERPEGSISTLTIQRTEQRDSAMYRCASSPGTLSGYTFGSGTRLTVV.

This clonotype showed up many times. This chain links TRBV4-2 with TRBJ1-5; D gene uncertain. The CDR3 length is 14 residues. Deletions cut 4 bases from V and 3 bases from J, with 10 bases between. In germline, CDR1 is LGHNA, CDR2 YNFKEQ. CDR3 in amino acids: CASSLEAPNQPQHF. The CDR3 bases are TGTGCCAGCAGCCTGGAGGCCCCCAATCAGCCCCAGCATTTT.

J is TRBJ1-1 and V is TRBV28, with unresolved D. Germline CDR1 reads MDHEN; CDR2 reads SYDVKM. Trimming cost V 5 bases and J 6 bases, with 13 bases left between them. The CDR3 extends over 13 amino acids. The CDR3 DNA reads TGTGCCAGCAGTCCATTTATTCCCGCTGAAGCTTTCTTT. Its protein is CASSPFIPAEAFF.

This clonotype occurred many times. The DNA of the CDR3 is TGTGCCAGCAGCGAAGGGATCGTAGCTTTCTTT. This translates into CASSEGIVAFF. V and J are TRBV6-2 or TRBV6-3 and TRBJ1-1; D gene ambiguous. The V end lost 6 bases, the J end lost 10 bases, and 12 bases lay between the germline ends. The CDR3 is 11 residues long. Germline V CDR1 and CDR2: MNHEY, SVGEGT.

This clonotype was counted at least ten times. In nucleotides, the CDR3 is TGCGCCAGCAGTGTAGGGGTCGGCTACGAGCAGTACTTC. It codes for CASSVGVGYEQYF. V is TRBV10-1 and J is TRBJ2-7; weak D call: TRBD1 (5 bases). The CDR3 covers 13 residues. Germline V gene lookup returns CDR1 WNHNN and CDR2 SYGVQD (reference sequence). V was shortened by 4 bases and J by 3 bases, with 10 bases between the two germline ends.

This clonotype was counted many times. The rearrangement links TRBV7-2 to TRBJ2-7; D is undetermined. The germline gives CDR1 SGHTA, CDR2 FQGNSA. The CDR3 has 15 amino acids. Trimming removed 3 bases at V and 7 bases at J, with 19 bases between. As DNA, the CDR3 is TGTGCCAGCAGCTTGTATAGGGATAGAGACCTGGAGCAGTACTTC. It yields the protein CASSLYRDRDLEQYF.